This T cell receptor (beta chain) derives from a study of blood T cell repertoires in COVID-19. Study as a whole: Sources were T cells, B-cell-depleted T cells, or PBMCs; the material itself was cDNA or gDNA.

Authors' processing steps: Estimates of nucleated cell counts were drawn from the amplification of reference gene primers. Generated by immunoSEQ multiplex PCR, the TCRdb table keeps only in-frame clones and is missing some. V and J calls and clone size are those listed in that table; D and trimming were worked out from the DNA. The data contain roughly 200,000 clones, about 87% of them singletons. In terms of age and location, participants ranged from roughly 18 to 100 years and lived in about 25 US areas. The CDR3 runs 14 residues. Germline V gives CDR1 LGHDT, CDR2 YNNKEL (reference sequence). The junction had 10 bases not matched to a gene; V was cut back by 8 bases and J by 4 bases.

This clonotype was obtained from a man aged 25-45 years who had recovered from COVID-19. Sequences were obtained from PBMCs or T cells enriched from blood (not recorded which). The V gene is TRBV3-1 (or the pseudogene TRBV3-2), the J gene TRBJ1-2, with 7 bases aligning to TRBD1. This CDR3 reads CASAPTGPGYGYTF. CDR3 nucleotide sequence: TGTGCCAGCGCCCCGACAGGGCCGGGCTATGGCTACACCTTC.